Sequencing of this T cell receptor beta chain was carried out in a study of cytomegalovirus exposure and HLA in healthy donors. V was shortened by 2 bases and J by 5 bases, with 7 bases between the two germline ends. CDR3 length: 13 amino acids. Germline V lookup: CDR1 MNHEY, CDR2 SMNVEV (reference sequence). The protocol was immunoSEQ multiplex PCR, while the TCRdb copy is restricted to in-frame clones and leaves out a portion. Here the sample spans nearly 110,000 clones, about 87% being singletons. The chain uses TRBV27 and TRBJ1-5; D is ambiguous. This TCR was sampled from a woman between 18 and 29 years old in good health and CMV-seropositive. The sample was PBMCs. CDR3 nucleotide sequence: TGTGCCAGCAGTTTAGACGGGTATCAGCCCCAGCATTTT. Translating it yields CASSLDGYQPQHF.